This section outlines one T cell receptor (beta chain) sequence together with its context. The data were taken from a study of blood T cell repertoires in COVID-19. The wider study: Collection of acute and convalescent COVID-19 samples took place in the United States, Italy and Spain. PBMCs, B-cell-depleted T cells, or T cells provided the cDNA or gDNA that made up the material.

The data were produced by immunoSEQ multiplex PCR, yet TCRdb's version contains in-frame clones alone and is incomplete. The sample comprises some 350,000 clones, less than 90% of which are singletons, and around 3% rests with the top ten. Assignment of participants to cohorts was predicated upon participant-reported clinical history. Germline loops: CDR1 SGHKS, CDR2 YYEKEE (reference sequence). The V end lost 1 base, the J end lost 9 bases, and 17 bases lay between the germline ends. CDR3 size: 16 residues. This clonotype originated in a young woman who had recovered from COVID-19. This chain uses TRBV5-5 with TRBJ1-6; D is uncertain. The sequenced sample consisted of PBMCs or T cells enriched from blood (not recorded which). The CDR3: CASSLLSPTPRSPLHF. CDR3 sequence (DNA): TGTGCCAGCAGCTTGTTATCGCCAACTCCCCGTTCACCCCTCCACTTT.